A single TCR beta chain is shown here with its context. Clinical symptoms, serum thyroxine, TRAb, thyroid ultrasound and orbital computed tomography informed diagnoses. PBMCs came from more than 9 ml fresh peripheral blood. This entry is derived from a study of T cells in Graves' hyperthyroidism and ophthalmopathy. Study at large: Peripheral blood draws took place at initial diagnosis, ahead of any treatment.

Per germline, CDR1 SGDLS and CDR2 YYNGEE. The CDR3 covers 11 residues. V was trimmed by 8 bases and J by 5 bases, leaving 10 bases between them. RNA transcripts were the template for amplifying TCR beta CDR3 regions. The HTBI primer set drove a first-round RT-PCR of the TCR CDR3. TCRdb recomputed calls from the multiplex PCR reads with MiXCR, one row per CDR3 protein. The table records 350,000 to 450,000 distinct CDR3 sequences, around 15% of them present only once. The sequenced material came from blood. The chain uses TRBV9 and TRBJ1-2; D is unclear. The receptor was isolated from a man in his fifties with Graves' ophthalmopathy. CDR3 sequence: CASRRGYGYTF. The CDR3 DNA follows: TGTGCCAGTAGAAGAGGATATGGCTACACCTTC.